A single sample gave rise to the 28 T cell receptor beta chains below, sequenced in a study of OX40 agonist ivuxolimab in advanced cancers. Profiled with immunoSEQ multiplex PCR; TCRdb holds only in-frame clones, not every one. Counted here are 65,000 to 90,000 clones, over 75% occurring once; the ten biggest clones make up roughly 0.5%. This sample comprised CD4+ or CD8+ T cells sorted from blood, obtained in a trial of the OX40 agonist ivuxolimab. These receptors were obtained from an adult with an advanced solid tumor such as melanoma, head and neck, liver or kidney cancer.

The V and J genes are TRBV6-6 and TRBJ2-5; 10 bases match TRBD2. The CDR3 is made up of 15 amino acids. Germline V gene data show CDR1 as MNHNY and CDR2 as SVGAGI (reference sequence). V shed 3 bases and J 4 bases; nucleotides not matched to a gene: 5. The CDR3 reads CASSYGAGGRETQYF. For the CDR3, the DNA is TGTGCCAGCAGTTATGGAGCGGGGGGGCGAGAGACCCAGTACTTC.

The chain employs TRBV6-5 and TRBJ1-5; 8 bases line up with TRBD1. The trim removed 2 bases at V and 3 bases at J, leaving 3 bases unmatched. The CDR3 has 15 amino acids. Germline CDR1 MNHEY, CDR2 SVGAGI. The CDR3 loop reads CASSYNRGNNQPQHF. For the CDR3, the DNA is TGTGCCAGCAGTTACAACAGGGGGAACAATCAGCCCCAGCATTTT.

This sequence joins TRBV29-1 and TRBJ2-3; D is perhaps TRBD2 (6 bases). The CDR3 is 14 residues long. Between the trimmed V and J ends, which lost 4 bases and 5 bases, there was a span of 16 bases. CDR1 is SQVTM and CDR2 is ANQGSEA in the germline V gene. CDR3 residues: CSVGRERRKDTQYF. CDR3 coding DNA: TGCAGCGTTGGCCGGGAGCGGCGGAAAGATACGCAGTATTTT.

This sequence joins TRBV25-1 and TRBJ2-3; D is uncertain. The CDR3 consists of 14 residues. Trimming pared 1 base from V and 7 bases from J, leaving 12 bases between. In germline, CDR1 is MGHDK, CDR2 SYGVNS. Here the CDR3 DNA reads TGTGCCAGCAGTGAATGGCAGGAAACTAATACGCAGTATTTT. It codes for CASSEWQETNTQYF.

V and J are TRBV30 and TRBJ2-5, with D uncertain. The V end lost 3 bases, the J end lost 3 bases, and 14 bases lay between the germline ends. The V gene's germline CDR1 is GTSNPN and CDR2 SVGIG (reference sequence). The CDR3 is made up of 14 amino acids. Here the CDR3 DNA reads TGTGCCTGGAGCCCCCCGGGTATTAAAGAGACCCAGTACTTC. This codes for CAWSPPGIKETQYF.

This chain links TRBV15 with TRBJ1-1; a possible D gene is TRBD1 (5 bases). CDR1 LNHNV and CDR2 YYDKDF come from the germline V gene (reference sequence). The CDR3 consists of 16 residues. Trimming took 0 bases from V and 5 from J, leaving 16 bases between them. The CDR3 is CATSRDAPQGGTEAFF. CDR3 DNA: TGTGCCACCAGCAGAGATGCCCCGCAGGGTGGGACTGAAGCTTTCTTT.

The chain recombines TRBV18 with TRBJ2-7; D gene unclear. The CDR3 length is 12 residues. CDR1 is KGHSH and CDR2 is LQKENI in the germline V gene. The V end lost 4 bases, the J end lost 4 bases, and 8 bases lay between the germline ends. As DNA, the CDR3 is TGTGCCAGCTCACAAGGATCTTACGAGCAGTACTTC. Translating gives CASSQGSYEQYF.

CDR3 nucleotides: TGTGCCAGCAGCTTAGGCGCAATTAGGGATCACTATGGCTACACCTTC. This encodes CASSLGAIRDHYGYTF. This chain uses TRBV7-3 with TRBJ1-2; D remains ambiguous. In germline, CDR1 is SGHTA, CDR2 FQGTGA. V dropped 2 bases and J dropped 3 bases, with 16 bases sitting between them. The CDR3 length is 16 residues.

The V and J genes are TRBV19 and TRBJ1-6; no clear D gene. This CDR3 region has 15 residues. Trimming shortened V by 8 bases and J by 7 bases, and 18 bases separated the two germline ends. The germline CDR1 and CDR2 sequences are LNHDA and SQIVND (reference sequence). CDR3 amino acids: CASSFLSPNNSPLHF. In DNA, the CDR3 is TGTGCCAGTTCTTTTCTTTCGCCCAACAATTCACCCCTCCACTTT.

V usage is TRBV7-9 and J usage is TRBJ1-6, with 9 bases fitting TRBD1. From germline, CDR1 is SEHNR and CDR2 FQNEAQ (reference sequence). This CDR3 has 13 residues. The ends lost 5 bases at V and 11 bases at J; junction bases unmatched: 4. DNA of the CDR3: TGTGCCAGCAGCCAGGGACAGGGCGCACCCCTCCACTTT. Translating gives CASSQGQGAPLHF.

Here the CDR3 reads CASSSLGGFEQYF. CDR3 nucleotide sequence: TGCGCCAGCAGCTCCCTCGGTGGGTTTGAGCAGTACTTC. The gene calls are TRBV5-1 and TRBJ2-7; no clear D. V was cut by 3 bases and J by 7 bases, with 14 bases left in between. Germline CDR1 SGHRS, CDR2 YFSETQ. The CDR3 has 13 amino acids.

The chain combines TRBV6-1 with TRBJ2-7, with D perhaps TRBD1 (5 bases). This CDR3 spans 15 amino acids. V lost 2 bases to trimming and J lost 4 bases, with 15 bases between them. The germline V gene has CDR1 MNHNS and CDR2 SASEGT. The CDR3 DNA reads TGTGCCAGCAGTGAATCAGCAGGGTCTTGGTACGAGCAGTACTTC. Its translation: CASSESAGSWYEQYF.

The chain carries TRBV27 and TRBJ1-5; D gene unclear. This CDR3 region has 12 residues. V was clipped by 3 bases and J by 5 bases, with 5 bases between them. Germline loops: CDR1 MNHEY, CDR2 SMNVEV (reference sequence). CDR3 protein: CASSFLHQPQHF. In DNA, the CDR3 is TGTGCCAGCAGTTTCCTACATCAGCCCCAGCATTTT.

The V and J genes are TRBV30 and TRBJ1-6; D may be TRBD1 (5 bases). With 7 bases removed from V and 3 bases from J, the gap between germline ends came to 10 bases. Germline CDR1 GTSNPN, CDR2 SVGIG (reference sequence). The CDR3 contains 13 residues. The DNA for the CDR3 is TGTGCCTTGGGGAGGGGCTATAATTCACCCCTCCACTTT. This codes for CALGRGYNSPLHF.

This rearrangement joins TRBV10-3 to TRBJ1-1, with a possible D match to TRBD1 (5 bases). CDR3 length: 13 amino acids. V was pared by 10 bases and J by 1 base, with 13 bases between. CDR1 and CDR2 (germline): ENHRY, SYGVKD. The CDR3 here is CATFDRKNTEAFF. In DNA, the CDR3 is TGTGCCACATTCGACAGAAAGAACACTGAAGCTTTCTTT.

This chain connects TRBV6-7 to TRBJ2-5; D possibly uses TRBD1 or TRBD2 (5 bases each). TRBV6-7 is reported as an ORF; its role is uncertain. This CDR3 region has 13 residues. The CDR3, as DNA: TGTGCTTCAGCGGATTGCAGGGTAGAGACCCAGTACTTC. It specifies CASADCRVETQYF.

The chain joins TRBV18 to TRBJ1-1; the D gene is possibly TRBD1 (6 bases). The CDR3 is 16 amino acids. The ends were cut back, 3 bases at V and 8 bases at J, with 22 bases in the middle. Per germline, CDR1 KGHSH and CDR2 LQKENI. CDR3: CASSPSPPGEKVEAFF. CDR3 nucleotide sequence: TGTGCCAGCTCACCTAGCCCCCCAGGGGAAAAGGTGGAAGCTTTCTTT.

This chain joins TRBV18 and TRBJ1-1; 7 bases map to TRBD1. The germline V gene encodes CDR1 KGHSH and CDR2 LQKENI. The CDR3 contains 15 residues. With 3 bases clipped from V and 1 base from J, the junction kept 5 bases outside the gene matches. CDR3 nucleotide sequence: TGTGCCAGCTCACCCTCGACAGGGCGGAACACTGAAGCTTTCTTT. It is translated as CASSPSTGRNTEAFF.

This chain uses TRBV6-5 with TRBJ2-1, with 7 nucleotides matching TRBD2. The germline V gene encodes CDR1 MNHEY and CDR2 SVGAGI. The V and J ends lost 6 bases and 6 bases, in that order; junction bases with no gene match: 5. The CDR3 consists of 13 residues. The CDR3 DNA follows: TGTGCCAGCAGCGCTAGACTAGCCAATGAGCAGTTCTTC. This sequence encodes CASSARLANEQFF.

The V gene is TRBV6-1, the J gene TRBJ2-3, with 8 bases matching TRBD2. Germline V gives CDR1 MNHNS, CDR2 SASEGT. CDR3 size: 13 residues. The ends lost 5 bases at V and 4 bases at J; junction bases unmatched: 2. The CDR3 region is CASSLTSADTQYF. As DNA, the CDR3 is TGTGCCAGCAGTTTGACTAGCGCAGATACGCAGTATTTT.

The chain is built from TRBV5-1 and TRBJ1-3; the D is unclear. The CDR3 consists of 13 residues. Germline lookup yields CDR1 SGHRS and CDR2 YFSETQ. V was shortened by 4 bases and J by 2 bases, with 7 bases between the two germline ends. CDR3 coding DNA: TGCGCCAGCAGCCCGCTCCCTGGAAACACCATATATTTT. As protein: CASSPLPGNTIYF.

The CDR3 is CASSLGQGYRNSPLHF. CDR3 DNA: TGTGCCAGCAGCTTGGGACAGGGGTATCGAAATTCACCCCTCCACTTT. The chain has TRBV7-8 and TRBJ1-6; 10 bases line up with TRBD1. CDR1 and CDR2 from the germline V gene are SGHVS and FQNEAQ. The CDR3 extends over 16 amino acids. J gave up 7 bases and V 3 bases, and 6 bases lay outside the gene matches.

The chain joins TRBV14 to TRBJ2-2, with 12 bases that match TRBD2. The ends lost 2 bases at V and 6 bases at J; junction bases unmatched: 4. Germline CDR1 is SGHDN and CDR2 is FVKESK. CDR3 length: 16 amino acids. DNA of the CDR3: TGTGCCAGCAGCCAACGCCTAGCGGGGGGGCCCGGGGAGCTGTTTTTT. Translated: CASSQRLAGGPGELFF.

This clone has more than one count but fewer than ten. The J gene is TRBJ2-7, the V gene TRBV30; no clear D. V was cut by 3 bases and J by 0 bases, with 6 bases left in between. The CDR3 is 12 amino acids. CDR1 and CDR2 from the germline V gene are GTSNPN and SVGIG (reference sequence). CDR3 residues: CAWRSNSYEQYF. The CDR3, as DNA: TGTGCCTGGAGGTCCAACTCCTACGAGCAGTACTTC.

The chain combines TRBV5-1 with TRBJ1-1, with D unclear. Germline loops: CDR1 SGHRS, CDR2 YFSETQ. V lost 2 bases, J lost 6 bases, and 11 bases lay in between. The CDR3 spans 13 residues. The CDR3 region is CASSLLSGAEAFF. The CDR3 nucleotides are TGCGCCAGCAGCTTACTTTCAGGTGCTGAAGCTTTCTTT. The full variable domain, its missing parts supplied by reference TRBV5-1 and TRBJ1-1, is KAGVTQTPRYLIKTRGQQVTLSCSPISGHRSVSWYQQTPGQGLQFLFEYFSETQRNKGNFPGRFSGRQFSNSRSEMNVSTLELGDSALYLCASSLLSGAEAFFGQGTRLTVV.

In nucleotides, the CDR3 is TGTGCCAGCAGTTTAGTGGCGGGGAATCAGCCCCAGCATTTT. Its protein product is CASSLVAGNQPQHF. V and J are TRBV28 and TRBJ1-5; unclear D gene. Germline loops: CDR1 MDHEN, CDR2 SYDVKM. The CDR3 is 14 amino acids. V was shortened by 2 bases and J by 4 bases, with 9 bases between the two germline ends. The full variable domain, with the rest looked up from reference TRBV28 and TRBJ1-5, is DVKVTQSSRYLVKRTGEKVFLECVQDMDHENMFWYRQDPGLGLRLIYFSYDVKMKEKGDIPEGYSVSREKKERFSLILESASTNQTSMYLCASSLVAGNQPQHFGDGTRLSIL.

This clone appeared a single time. The chain's CDR3 is CAISKGQGTEAFF. The CDR3 coding sequence is TGTGCCATCAGTAAGGGACAGGGGACTGAAGCTTTCTTT. The genes are TRBV10-3 and TRBJ1-1, with 10 bases aligning to TRBD1. The CDR3 spans 13 residues. From germline, CDR1 is ENHRY and CDR2 SYGVKD. With V trimmed by 5 bases and J by 5 bases, 2 bases remained unmatched.

The chain combines TRBV7-9 with TRBJ2-7; a possible D gene is TRBD1 (6 bases). The length of the CDR3 is 13 residues. Trimming shortened V by 5 bases and J by 5 bases, and 13 bases separated the two germline ends. CDR1 is SEHNR, CDR2 FQNEAQ, per germline (reference sequence). The CDR3 coding sequence is TGTGCCAGCAGCATACAGGGAATCGACGAGCAGTACTTC. This encodes CASSIQGIDEQYF.